The 15 T cell receptor beta chains in this list originate from one sample, sequenced in a study of T cell clonality in common variable immunodeficiency (dated by TCRdb to between 2014 and 2017). Library generation was performed with the immunoSEQ multiplex PCR assay. TCRdb obtained this table from immuneACCESS and retained in-frame rearrangements with V and J assigned. These tables miss some clones; where compared with another copy, unresolved V genes account for less than half of the shortfall, and the remainder is unexplained. The table for this sample lists some 60,000 clones, none of them counted only once. Approximately 1.7% of the sample lies in the top ten. The sample taken for sequencing was peripheral blood mononuclear cells. These receptor sequences come from a person aged 18-70 years in good health.

At least ten counts were recorded for this clone. The sequence runs out 3 residues before the end of the CDR3; the remainder is reconstructed from the germline J gene. V is TRBV4-1 and J is TRBJ2-5, with D unclear. The CDR3 is 16 amino acids. V lost 1 base, J lost 4 bases, and 16 bases lay in between. Germline values: CDR1 MGHRA, CDR2 YSYEKL. CDR3 DNA, as far as it was read: TGCGCCAGCAGCCAAGCCCCCCGCGGCCGAACAGAGACC. It encodes CASSQAPRGRTET. The CDR3 in full is CASSQAPRGRTETQYF.

This clone was recorded many times. The CDR3 extends 3 residues past the end of the read, so its final part is completed from the germline J gene. V is TRBV29-1 and J is TRBJ2-7; a weak D match, TRBD2 (6 bases). V lost 8 bases, J lost 2 bases, and 25 bases lay in between. CDR3 length equals 16 residues. From germline, CDR1 is SQVTM and CDR2 ANQGSEA. CDR3 in amino acids: CSISTGERTSTYEQYF. The covered CDR3 bases are TGCAGCATAAGCACGGGGGAGCGAACCTCAACCTACGAG.

This clone has at least ten counts. The read ends 3 residues shy of where the CDR3 ends; the end is completed using the germline J gene. The V gene is TRBV7-8, the J gene TRBJ2-3; 7 bases line up with TRBD1. This CDR3 contains 16 residues. Germline CDR1 and CDR2: SGHVS and FQNEAQ. Germline trimming cut 3 bases from V and 0 bases from J; bases unmatched to any gene: 6. The CDR3 here is CASSLLNRGSTDTQYF. CDR3 DNA (partial): TGTGCCAGCAGCTTGTTAAACAGGGGAAGCACAGATACG.

The table lists this clone with many counts. Here the CDR3 reads CSARDLRQGGWEKLFF. The covered CDR3 bases are TGCAGTGCTAGAGATCTCCGACAGGGCGGGTGGGAAAAA. The V call is TRBV20-1, the J call TRBJ1-4, with 7 bases fitting TRBD1. The CDR3 end lies 3 residues beyond the end of the read and is filled in from the germline J gene. CDR3 length: 16 amino acids. Germline loops: CDR1 DFQATT, CDR2 SNEGSKA (reference sequence). Trimming cost V 0 bases and J 8 bases; bases outside gene matches: 12.

This clone showed up just a few times. The read terminates 3 residues ahead of where the CDR3 ends, so the germline J gene completes it. The chain has TRBV29-1 and TRBJ1-2; D gene ambiguous. The CDR3 spans 11 residues. Germline loops: CDR1 SQVTM, CDR2 ANQGSEA. V gave up 3 bases and J gave up 4 bases, with 6 bases separating them. The sequenced CDR3 bases are TGCAGCGTTGAGTCCAGCTATGGC. Translating gives CSVESSYG. The CDR3 in full is CSVESSYGYTF.

This clone was picked up many times. The DNA ends 3 residues before the CDR3 does, and the rest of the CDR3 is filled in from the germline J gene. This chain uses TRBV6-1 with TRBJ1-6; 9 bases are a match to TRBD1. Germline V lookup: CDR1 MNHNS, CDR2 SASEGT. The length of the CDR3 is 16 residues. The junction had 12 bases not matched to a gene; V was cut back by 6 bases and J by 9 bases. CDR3 residues: CASRELGQGNSSPLHF. CDR3 DNA (partial): TGTGCCAGCAGGGAACTCGGACAGGGGAACAGTTCACCC.

This clone has at least ten counts. The missing CDR3 end, 3 residues past where the read stops, is filled in from the germline J gene. V is TRBV28 and J is TRBJ2-7, with 14 bases matching TRBD2. Unmatched junction bases numbered 17, after V lost 3 bases and J lost 4 bases. The CDR3 covers 20 residues. CDR1 and CDR2 from the germline V gene are MDHEN and SYDVKM. The CDR3 DNA, read in part, is TGTGCCAGCAGTTTCCCATCGAGGGGACTAGCGGGAGAAGGGTGGTACGAG. Translating it yields CASSFPSRGLAGEGWYE. The whole CDR3 sequence is CASSFPSRGLAGEGWYEQYF.

This clone came up many times. CDR3 protein: CASSNGLAGAYEQYF. The CDR3 bases that were read are TGTGCCAGCAGCAACGGACTAGCGGGGGCCTACGAG. The chain employs TRBV2 and TRBJ2-7; 13 bases align to TRBD2. The CDR3 end lies 3 residues beyond the end of the read and is filled in from the germline J gene. Germline values: CDR1 SNHLY, CDR2 FYNNEI. This CDR3 contains 15 residues. V shed 6 bases, J shed 2 bases, and the junction held 4 bases outside the gene matches.

Remarks on this clone: The DNA ends 3 residues before the CDR3 does, and the rest of the CDR3 is filled in from the germline J gene. The V gene is TRBV6-2 or TRBV6-3, the J gene TRBJ2-1, with TRBD2 matching over 10 bases. Germline CDR1 and CDR2: MNHEY and SVGEGT. CDR3 length: 14 amino acids. V gave up 5 bases and J gave up 7 bases; unmatched junction bases: 5. CDR3 protein: CASSPLAGVNEQFF. CDR3 DNA, as far as it was read: TGTGCCAGCAGTCCTCTAGCGGGAGTAAATGAG.

The sample holds many counts of this clone. From the germline J gene comes the end of the CDR3, since the read stops 3 residues before it. The chain is built from TRBV30 and TRBJ1-6; TRBD1 aligns across 8 bases. Germline CDR1 is GTSNPN and CDR2 is SVGIG (reference sequence). Trimming cost V 5 bases and J 9 bases; bases outside gene matches: 12. The CDR3 contains 15 residues. This chain's CDR3 is CAWGDRRTVGSPLHF. The part of the CDR3 DNA that was read is TGTGCCTGGGGGGACAGGCGAACGGTCGGTTCACCC.

This clone was recorded many times. Coverage ceases 3 residues before the CDR3 finishes, and the germline J gene fills in the end. The genes are TRBV19 and TRBJ2-2; a possible D gene is TRBD1 (5 bases). From germline, CDR1 is LNHDA and CDR2 SQIVND (reference sequence). This CDR3 is built from 15 residues. Trimming left V 4 bases short and J 0 bases short, with 9 bases between. The covered CDR3 bases are TGTGCCAGTAGTACCACAGGTGCGAACACCGGGGAG. Translated, it gives CASSTTGANTGE. The entire CDR3 reads CASSTTGANTGELFF.

This clone was seen at least ten times. The read finishes 3 residues shy of the CDR3 end, and the germline J gene is used to complete it. The V and J genes are TRBV20-1 and TRBJ1-2; D is ambiguous. V was cut by 6 bases and J by 1 base, with 9 bases left in between. The CDR3 is 12 amino acids. The germline V gene encodes CDR1 DFQATT and CDR2 SNEGSKA (reference sequence). The chain's CDR3 is CSAVADNYGYTF. The covered CDR3 bases are TGCAGTGCCGTCGCGGATAACTATGGC.

This clone was found many times. The sequenced fragment ends 3 residues before the CDR3 boundary, so the rest is inferred from the germline J gene. The same CDR3 is also encoded by other DNA sequences in this sample. The rearrangement joins TRBV5-1 to TRBJ2-7; the match to TRBD2 covers 7 bases. Trimming removed 0 bases from V and 1 base from J; junction bases left unmatched: 1. CDR3 length equals 14 residues. From germline, CDR1 is SGHRS and CDR2 YFSETQ. The CDR3 bases that were read are TGCGCCAGCAGCTTGGGGGGGGGATCCTACGAG. It translates to CASSLGGGSYE. The whole CDR3 reads CASSLGGGSYEQYF.

In this sample, this clone turned up many times. The observed sequence ends 3 residues before the CDR3 terminus, with the missing tail filled in from the germline J gene. V gene TRBV7-9 combines with J gene TRBJ2-7; 7 nucleotides agree with TRBD1. V was pared by 1 base and J by 3 bases, with 3 bases of the junction left unmatched. This CDR3 has 14 amino acids. CDR1 is SEHNR, CDR2 FQNEAQ, per germline (reference sequence). The CDR3 DNA, read in part, is TGTGCCAGCAGCTTAGAGGGGGCTGACTACGAG. Translated: CASSLEGADYE. Given in full, the CDR3 is CASSLEGADYEQYF.

In this sample, this clone turned up many times. The read gets to within 3 residues of the CDR3 end, and the germline J gene fills in the rest. V gene TRBV6-4 combines with J gene TRBJ1-1, with a tentative D call TRBD1 (5 bases). V was trimmed by 5 bases and J by 1 base, leaving 14 bases between them. This CDR3 comprises 15 residues. Germline lookup yields CDR1 MRHNA and CDR2 SNTAGT. CDR3 DNA, as far as it was read: TGTGCCAGCAGTTCCAGTTCGGGGGGGAACACTGAA. Translated: CASSSSSGGNTE. The entire CDR3 reads CASSSSSGGNTEAFF.